This T cell receptor beta chain was observed in a study of blood T cell repertoires in COVID-19. Whole-study context: Specimens from acute and convalescent COVID-19 originated in the United States, Italy and Spain. T cells, B-cell-depleted T cells, or PBMCs supplied cDNA or gDNA.

In the authors' workflow: Using reference gene primer amplification, nucleated cell counts were estimated. Some clones are missing from TCRdb's copy, which holds only in-frame ones; the method was immunoSEQ multiplex PCR. V, J and clone size reflect that table, while D and trimming were determined from the DNA. Of about 110,000 clones listed, less than 75% are singletons. This clone has only a few counts. This CDR3 spans 11 amino acids. Germline CDR1 is DFQATT and CDR2 is SNEGSKA (reference sequence). Trimming took 5 bases from V and 8 from J; bases not matched to a gene: 2. This sequence originates from a woman between 55 and 75 years old with acute or convalescent COVID-19. This chain links TRBV20-1 with TRBJ1-4; 7 nucleotides match TRBD1. The sequencing input was peripheral blood. The DNA for the CDR3 is TGCAGTGCTTGGGACAGCGAAAAACTGTTTTTT. Translating gives CSAWDSEKLFF.